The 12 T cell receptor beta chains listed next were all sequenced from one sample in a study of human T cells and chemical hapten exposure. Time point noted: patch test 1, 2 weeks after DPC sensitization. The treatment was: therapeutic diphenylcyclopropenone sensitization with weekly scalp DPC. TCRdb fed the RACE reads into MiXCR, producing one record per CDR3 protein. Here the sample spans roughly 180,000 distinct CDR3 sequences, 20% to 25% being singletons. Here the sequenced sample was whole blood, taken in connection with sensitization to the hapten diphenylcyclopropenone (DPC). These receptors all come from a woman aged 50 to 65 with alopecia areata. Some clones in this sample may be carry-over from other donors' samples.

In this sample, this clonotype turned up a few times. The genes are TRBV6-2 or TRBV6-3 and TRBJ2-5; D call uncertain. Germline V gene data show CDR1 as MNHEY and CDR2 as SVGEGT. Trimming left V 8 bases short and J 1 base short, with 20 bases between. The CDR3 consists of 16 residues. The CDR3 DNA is TGTGCCAGCTGCCTTGGCCTGTCGGGTGCCCAAGAGACCCAGTACTTC. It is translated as CASCLGLSGAQETQYF.

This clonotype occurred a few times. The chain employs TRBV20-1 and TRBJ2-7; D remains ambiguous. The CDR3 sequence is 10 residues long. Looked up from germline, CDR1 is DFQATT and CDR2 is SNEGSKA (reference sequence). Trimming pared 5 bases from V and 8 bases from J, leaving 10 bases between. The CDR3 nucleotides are TGCAGTGCTCCGGTCTGTAAGCAGTACTTC. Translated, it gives CSAPVCKQYF.

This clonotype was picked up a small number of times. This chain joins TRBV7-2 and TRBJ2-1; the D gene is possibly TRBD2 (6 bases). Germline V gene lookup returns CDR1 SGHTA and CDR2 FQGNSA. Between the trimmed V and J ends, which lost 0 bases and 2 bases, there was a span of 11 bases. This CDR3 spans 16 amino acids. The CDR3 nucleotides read TGTGCCAGCAGCTTAGCGGGAGGACCTACCTACAATGAGCAGTTCTTC. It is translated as CASSLAGGPTYNEQFF.

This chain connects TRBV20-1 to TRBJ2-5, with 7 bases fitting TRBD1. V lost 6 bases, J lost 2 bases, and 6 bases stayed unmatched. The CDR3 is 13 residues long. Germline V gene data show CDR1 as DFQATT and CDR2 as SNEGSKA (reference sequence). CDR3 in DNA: TGCAGTGCCCTGGGGGACAGTCAAGAGACCCAGTACTTC. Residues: CSALGDSQETQYF.

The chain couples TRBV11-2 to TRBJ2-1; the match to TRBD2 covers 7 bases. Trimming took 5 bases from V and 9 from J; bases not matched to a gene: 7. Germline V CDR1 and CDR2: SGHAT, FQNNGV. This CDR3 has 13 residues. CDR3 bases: TGTGCCAGCAGCAAGGGGACTATCCCTGAGCAGTTCTTC. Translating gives CASSKGTIPEQFF.

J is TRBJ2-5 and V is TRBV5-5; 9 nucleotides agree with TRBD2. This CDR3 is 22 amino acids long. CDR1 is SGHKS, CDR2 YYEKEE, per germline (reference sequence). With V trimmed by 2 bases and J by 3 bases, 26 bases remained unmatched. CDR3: CASSFRTLASNPAGGRKETQYF. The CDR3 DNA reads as TGTGCCAGCAGCTTCCGGACTCTCGCCTCTAATCCCGCGGGGGGGAGAAAAGAGACCCAGTACTTC.

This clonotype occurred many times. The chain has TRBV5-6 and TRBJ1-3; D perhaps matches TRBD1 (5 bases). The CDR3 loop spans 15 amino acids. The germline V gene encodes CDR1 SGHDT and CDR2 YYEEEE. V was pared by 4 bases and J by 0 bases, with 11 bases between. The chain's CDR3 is CASSPQGLSGNTIYF. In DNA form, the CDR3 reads TGTGCCAGCAGCCCGCAGGGCCTCTCTGGAAACACCATATATTTT.

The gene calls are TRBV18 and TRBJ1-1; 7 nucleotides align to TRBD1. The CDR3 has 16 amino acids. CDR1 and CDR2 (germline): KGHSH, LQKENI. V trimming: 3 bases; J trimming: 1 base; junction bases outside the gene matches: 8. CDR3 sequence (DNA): TGTGCCAGCTCACCTCGGGACAGAATACCGAACACTGAAGCTTTCTTT. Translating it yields CASSPRDRIPNTEAFF.

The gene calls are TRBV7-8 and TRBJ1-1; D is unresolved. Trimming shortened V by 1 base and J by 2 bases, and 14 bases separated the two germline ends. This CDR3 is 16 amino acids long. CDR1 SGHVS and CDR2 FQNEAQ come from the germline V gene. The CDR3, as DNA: TGTGCCAGCAGCTTAGTTCGGATGTCTTCCAACACTGAAGCTTTCTTT. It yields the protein CASSLVRMSSNTEAFF.

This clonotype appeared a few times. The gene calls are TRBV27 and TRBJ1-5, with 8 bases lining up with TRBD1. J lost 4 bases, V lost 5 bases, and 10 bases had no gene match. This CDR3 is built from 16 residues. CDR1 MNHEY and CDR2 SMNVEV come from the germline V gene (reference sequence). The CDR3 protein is CASSPRQGLENQPQHF. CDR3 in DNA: TGTGCCAGCAGTCCCCGACAGGGGCTAGAGAATCAGCCCCAGCATTTT.

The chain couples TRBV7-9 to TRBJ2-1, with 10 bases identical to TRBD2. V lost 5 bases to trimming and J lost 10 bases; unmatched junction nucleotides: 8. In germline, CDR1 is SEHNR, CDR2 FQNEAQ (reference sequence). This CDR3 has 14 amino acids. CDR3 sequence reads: CASSPGLAVKEQFF. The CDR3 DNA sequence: TGTGCCAGCAGCCCCGGACTAGCGGTAAAGGAGCAGTTCTTC.

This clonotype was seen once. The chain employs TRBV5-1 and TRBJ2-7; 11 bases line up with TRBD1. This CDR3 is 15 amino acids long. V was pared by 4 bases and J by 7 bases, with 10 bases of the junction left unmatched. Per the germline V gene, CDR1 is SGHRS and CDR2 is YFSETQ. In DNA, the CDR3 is TGCGCCAGCAGCCCCGGACAGGGGGCGCCGGAGGAGCAGTACTTC. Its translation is CASSPGQGAPEEQYF. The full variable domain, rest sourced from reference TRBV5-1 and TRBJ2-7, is KAGVTQTPRYLIKTRGQQVTLSCSPISGHRSVSWYQQTPGQGLQFLFEYFSETQRNKGNFPGRFSGRQFSNSRSEMNVSTLELGDSALYLCASSPGQGAPEEQYFGPGTRLTVT.